This T cell receptor beta chain came from a study of blood T cells in healthy people across ages. Next came a second PCR, run for roughly 6 to 11 cycles, which used a sample-barcoded 5' primer along with a J-beta primer mix. Every molecule of cDNA carried a tag from a template-switch adaptor with 12 random nucleotides. From the 5' RACE reads, TCRdb called clonotypes with MiXCR, one entry per CDR3 protein. The sample includes 550,000 to 650,000 distinct CDR3 sequences, about 30% of them seen just once. Study conclusions and caveats: Naive CD4+ cell counts and diversity both ran higher in long-lived than in aged donors.

This clonotype has just a few counts. The antigen is unknown. The receptor's source is a woman older than 75 in good health. The source material was blood.

This CDR3 is CASSWLGGKDTQYF. The CDR3 DNA sequence: TGTGCCAGCAGTTGGCTGGGGGGGAAAGATACGCAGTATTTT. The chain carries TRBV6-2 or TRBV6-3 and TRBJ2-3; 7 bases fit TRBD2. The V and J ends lost 4 bases and 5 bases, in that order; junction bases with no gene match: 6. Germline V CDR1 and CDR2: MNHEY, SVGEGT. The CDR3 consists of 14 residues.